One sample yielded the 32 T cell receptor beta chains listed below, sequenced in a study of T cell responses to AZD1222 COVID-19 vaccine. Data came from immunoSEQ multiplex PCR; TCRdb stores just in-frame clones and leaves some out. The table lists about 120,000 clones, just over 90% of them singletons. Material: peripheral blood, obtained on day 0 of AZD1222 vaccination. The receptors shown here come from an adult in good health.

This clone showed up just a few times. The V call is TRBV5-1, the J call TRBJ2-2; a possible D gene is TRBD1 (6 bases). V was cut by 4 bases and J by 2 bases, with 15 bases left in between. In germline, CDR1 is SGHRS, CDR2 YFSETQ. The CDR3 covers 16 residues. The CDR3 nucleotides are TGCGCCAGCAGCGTGATAAGGACAGCAAACACCGGGGAGCTGTTTTTT. Its protein product is CASSVIRTANTGELFF.

The chain joins TRBV20-1 to TRBJ2-7; D ambiguous. Trimming cost V 6 bases and J 4 bases, with 10 bases left between them. The CDR3 spans 11 residues. The V gene's germline CDR1 is DFQATT and CDR2 SNEGSKA (reference sequence). The CDR3 DNA sequence: TGCAGTGCCCCGGATTTTTACGAGCAGTACTTC. Protein sequence: CSAPDFYEQYF.

This rearrangement joins TRBV24-1 to TRBJ1-5, with TRBD1 identical over 9 bases. V shed 3 bases, J shed 6 bases, and the junction held 8 bases outside the gene matches. The CDR3 has 16 residues. Per the germline V gene, CDR1 is KGHDR and CDR2 is SFDVKD. The CDR3, as DNA: TGTGCCACCAGTGATACGGACAGGGGATTATCTCAGCCCCAGCATTTT. Its translation: CATSDTDRGLSQPQHF.

The chain recombines TRBV30 with TRBJ1-2; D is unclear. V lost 0 bases, J lost 6 bases, and 11 bases lay in between. This CDR3 has 13 amino acids. Germline V gene data show CDR1 as GTSNPN and CDR2 as SVGIG (reference sequence). The CDR3 is CAWSVAGRDGYTF. DNA of the CDR3: TGTGCCTGGAGTGTAGCGGGCAGAGATGGCTACACCTTC.

This chain joins TRBV12-3 or TRBV12-4 and TRBJ2-3, with D perhaps TRBD1 (6 bases). V was cut by 9 bases and J by 4 bases, with 14 bases left in between. The CDR3 consists of 13 residues. In nucleotides, the CDR3 is TGTGCCAGTCAGGTCCCAGGGGCAGATACGCAGTATTTT. It encodes CASQVPGADTQYF.

This clone has more than one count but fewer than ten. One junction end disagrees with the germline gene, perhaps due to a read error. The rearrangement links TRBV20-1 to TRBJ2-7; D is possibly TRBD2 (5 bases). The CDR3 sequence is 10 residues long. From germline, CDR1 is DFQATT and CDR2 SNEGSKA (reference sequence). CDR3 residues: CSARDGETLF. The CDR3 region has the DNA TGCAGTGCTAGAGACGGGGAAACCCTCTTC.

The chain carries TRBV18 and TRBJ1-5; TRBD1 matches at 7 bases. The CDR3 covers 13 residues. The ends lost 6 bases at V and 5 bases at J; junction bases unmatched: 4. Germline V lookup: CDR1 KGHSH, CDR2 LQKENI. CDR3 residues: CASSPRGDQPQHF. CDR3 DNA: TGTGCCAGCTCCCCCAGGGGGGATCAGCCCCAGCATTTT.

The chain recombines TRBV19 with TRBJ2-1, with TRBD1 matching over 8 bases. The germline CDR1 and CDR2 sequences are LNHDA and SQIVND (reference sequence). With V trimmed by 5 bases and J by 2 bases, 5 bases remained unmatched. This CDR3 has 15 residues. The CDR3 coding sequence is TGTGCCAGTAGTCTGACAGGGGTCCCCTACAATGAGCAGTTCTTC. Protein: CASSLTGVPYNEQFF.

The V gene is TRBV7-3, the J gene TRBJ1-5; weak D call: TRBD1 (5 bases). Trimming removed 5 bases at V and 2 bases at J, with 10 bases between. This CDR3 has 14 residues. Germline CDR1 SGHTA, CDR2 FQGTGA. The CDR3 sequence: CASSPSGGNQPQHF. DNA for the CDR3: TGTGCCAGCAGCCCTTCGGGGGGCAATCAGCCCCAGCATTTT.

The V gene is TRBV18, the J gene TRBJ2-7; 8 bases map to TRBD2. The CDR3 runs to 15 residues. The germline V gene has CDR1 KGHSH and CDR2 LQKENI. The V gene end was trimmed by 0 bases and the J gene end by 3 bases; junction bases not matched to a gene: 4. The CDR3 DNA is TGTGCCAGCTCACCACCGGCGGGGGGCGTCTACGAGCAGTACTTC. Translated: CASSPPAGGVYEQYF.

This chain links TRBV7-6 with TRBJ1-2; no firm D call. Trimming removed 2 bases at V and 1 base at J, with 17 bases between. This CDR3 has 17 amino acids. CDR1 is SGHVS, CDR2 FNYEAQ, per germline. This CDR3 reads CASSLFATETINYGYTF. DNA of the CDR3: TGTGCCAGCAGCTTATTTGCCACAGAAACCATTAACTATGGCTACACCTTC.

J is TRBJ1-1 and V is TRBV19; D is perhaps TRBD1 (5 bases). The CDR3 sequence is 12 residues long. CDR1 is LNHDA and CDR2 is SQIVND in the germline V gene (reference sequence). Trimming left V 5 bases short and J 5 bases short, with 9 bases between. CDR3 nucleotide sequence: TGTGCCAGTAGTCAACAGGAGACTGAAGCTTTCTTT. Its translation is CASSQQETEAFF.

The table lists this clone with a count of one. The CDR3 DNA sequence: TGTGCCTGGAGTCCGTCGAGTGGGGGCTACACCTTC. It yields the protein CAWSPSSGGYTF. The V call is TRBV30, the J call TRBJ1-2, with D unresolved. This CDR3 has 12 amino acids. Germline CDR1 reads GTSNPN; CDR2 reads SVGIG (reference sequence). With 2 bases removed from V and 8 bases from J, the gap between germline ends came to 12 bases. Supplemented by reference TRBV30 and TRBJ1-2, the full variable domain reads SQTIHQWPATLVQPVGSPLSLECTVEGTSNPNLYWYRQAAGRGLQLLFYSVGIGQISSEVPQNLSASRPQDRQFILSSKKLLLSDSGFYLCAWSPSSGGYTFGSGTRLTVV.

The CDR3 DNA reads TGCGCCAGCAGCCAAGATCCGATGGGCGAGGGGGAGACCCAGTACTTC. It encodes CASSQDPMGEGETQYF. The rearrangement links TRBV4-3 to TRBJ2-5, with D perhaps TRBD1 or TRBD2 (5 bases each). Germline assignment: CDR1 LGHNA and CDR2 YSLEER. Trimming took off 0 bases at V and 5 bases at J, with 16 bases between the two ends. This CDR3 has 16 residues.

The rearrangement links TRBV9 to TRBJ2-2, with D perhaps given as TRBD1 or TRBD2 (5 bases each). Germline CDR1 and CDR2: SGDLS and YYNGEE. V was cut by 0 bases and J by 3 bases, with 9 bases left in between. The CDR3 totals 15 residues. The CDR3 loop reads CASSVGGAYTGELFF. For the CDR3, the DNA is TGTGCCAGCAGCGTAGGAGGGGCGTACACCGGGGAGCTGTTTTTT.

The rearrangement links TRBV6-5 to TRBJ1-1; 9 bases match TRBD1. The CDR3 has 15 residues. Germline loops: CDR1 MNHEY, CDR2 SVGAGI. V lost 6 bases to trimming and J lost 1 base; unmatched junction nucleotides: 6. DNA of the CDR3: TGTGCCAGCAGATTATCGACAGGGGGGAACACTGAAGCTTTCTTT. It codes for CASRLSTGGNTEAFF.

This chain links TRBV5-1 with TRBJ2-2; no clear D gene. Deletions cut 5 bases from V and 2 bases from J, with 19 bases between. The germline CDR1 and CDR2 sequences are SGHRS and YFSETQ. This CDR3 has 17 amino acids. Here the CDR3 reads CASRYRASSQNTGELFF. DNA for the CDR3: TGCGCCAGCAGATATCGGGCCTCTTCCCAAAACACCGGGGAGCTGTTTTTT.

The chain carries TRBV2 and TRBJ2-1; D possibly matches TRBD1 or TRBD2 (6 bases each). Germline CDR1 and CDR2: SNHLY and FYNNEI. The CDR3 loop spans 13 amino acids. V lost 7 bases and J 4 bases, leaving 11 bases between the germline ends. CDR3 protein: CASKGGAYNEQFF. Here the CDR3 DNA reads TGTGCCAGCAAGGGGGGCGCATACAATGAGCAGTTCTTC.

This clone was picked up one time. The chain recombines TRBV23-1 with TRBJ1-5; 9 bases match TRBD1. TRBV23-1 is designated an ORF whose function remains uncertain. There are 14 residues in the CDR3. Trimming at V came to 7 bases and at J to 4 bases, leaving 5 bases not matched to a gene. The CDR3 protein is CASNEQGANQPQHF. CDR3 DNA sequence: TGCGCCAGCAACGAACAGGGGGCGAATCAGCCCCAGCATTTT.

This chain connects TRBV6-2 or TRBV6-3 to TRBJ2-5; D is perhaps TRBD1 (6 bases). In germline, CDR1 is MNHEY, CDR2 SVGEGT. The CDR3 is 12 amino acids. V lost 2 bases and J 12 bases, leaving 13 bases between the germline ends. The CDR3, as DNA: TGTGCCAGCAGTTACGTCAGGGGCGCTAAGTACTTC. Its translation: CASSYVRGAKYF.

The chain carries TRBV10-1 and TRBJ2-3; 12 bases are a match to TRBD2. The CDR3 spans 17 residues. Per the germline V gene, CDR1 is WNHNN and CDR2 is SYGVQD (reference sequence). With V trimmed by 6 bases and J by 6 bases, 13 bases remained unmatched. Here the CDR3 DNA reads TGCGCCAGCAGCAATCTAGGACTAGCGGGACGCAGGGATACGCAGTATTTT. It yields the protein CASSNLGLAGRRDTQYF.

This chain links TRBV19 with TRBJ1-4, with D unresolved. This CDR3 region has 11 residues. Trimming pared 3 bases from V and 12 bases from J, leaving 8 bases between. Germline V lookup: CDR1 LNHDA, CDR2 SQIVND (reference sequence). The CDR3 region is CASSMGGQLFF. DNA for the CDR3: TGTGCCAGTAGTATGGGAGGGCAACTGTTTTTT. The full variable domain, in which reference TRBV19 and TRBJ1-4 provide the parts outside the CDR3, is DGGITQSPKYLFRKEGQNVTLSCEQNLNHDAMYWYRQDPGQGLRLIYYSQIVNDFQKGDIAEGYSVSREKKESFPLTVTSAQKNPTAFYLCASSMGGQLFFGSGTQLSVL.

The V gene is TRBV6-5, the J gene TRBJ2-1; the D is unclear. Germline lookup yields CDR1 MNHEY and CDR2 SVGAGI. The CDR3 extends over 14 amino acids. V dropped 5 bases and J dropped 4 bases, with 12 bases sitting between them. The DNA for the CDR3 is TGTGCCAGCAGTACCCTGACGGTTTACAATGAGCAGTTCTTC. Translated, it gives CASSTLTVYNEQFF.

The rearrangement joins TRBV9 to TRBJ1-2; 7 bases map to TRBD1. In germline, CDR1 is SGDLS, CDR2 YYNGEE. Trimming took 4 bases from V and 4 from J; bases not matched to a gene: 10. The CDR3 sequence is 15 residues long. CDR3 bases: TGTGCCAGCAGCAACTCTGACAGGGTGGCCTATGGCTACACCTTC. This translates into CASSNSDRVAYGYTF.

J is TRBJ2-1 and V is TRBV10-3, with D perhaps assigned TRBD1 or TRBD2 (5 bases each). Germline V lookup: CDR1 ENHRY, CDR2 SYGVKD. There are 15 residues in the CDR3. Trimming pared 8 bases from V and 0 bases from J, leaving 14 bases between. The CDR3 bases are TGTGCCATCGGACCGGGACCGAGCTCCTACAATGAGCAGTTCTTC. Translating it yields CAIGPGPSSYNEQFF.

The chain combines TRBV3-1 (or the pseudogene TRBV3-2) with TRBJ1-5, with no clear D. V lost 1 base, J lost 6 bases, and 7 bases lay in between. The CDR3 runs to 13 residues. Germline CDR1 reads LGHDT; CDR2 reads YNNKEL (reference sequence). CDR3 loop: CASSQAGIQPQHF. For the CDR3, the DNA is TGTGCCAGCAGCCAAGCGGGTATTCAGCCCCAGCATTTT.

In nucleotides, the CDR3 is TGTGCCAGTAGGGAGTCCCGGGACAGGGCGGGCTACACCTTC. As protein: CASRESRDRAGYTF. The chain joins TRBV19 to TRBJ1-2; 9 bases fit TRBD1. There are 14 residues in the CDR3. V dropped 6 bases and J dropped 8; count of bases not matched to a gene: 10. Germline V CDR1 and CDR2: LNHDA, SQIVND (reference sequence).

The chain employs TRBV7-2 and TRBJ1-1; D not resolved. The germline CDR1 and CDR2 sequences are SGHTA and FQGNSA. V was cut by 1 base and J by 7 bases, with 10 bases left in between. This CDR3 is 13 amino acids long. This CDR3 reads CASSLGLGIEAFF. CDR3 DNA: TGTGCCAGCAGCTTAGGACTTGGGATTGAAGCTTTCTTT.

This rearrangement joins TRBV3-1 (or the pseudogene TRBV3-2) to TRBJ2-5, with 7 bases aligning to TRBD2. There are 14 residues in the CDR3. The germline CDR1 and CDR2 sequences are LGHDT and YNNKEL (reference sequence). V gave up 2 bases and J gave up 3 bases; unmatched junction bases: 3. The CDR3 nucleotides read TGTGCCAGCAGCCAAACGGCGGGGGAAGAGACCCAGTACTTC. Its protein is CASSQTAGEETQYF.

The J gene is TRBJ2-3, the V gene TRBV1; the table's D call, TRBD2, was not checked against the DNA. TRBV1 is an annotated pseudogene. The CDR3 is made up of 17 amino acids. Here the CDR3 DNA reads TGCACCAGCAGCCACCTGGTAGCGGGGGGATTCACAGATACGCAGTATTTT. It is translated as CTSSHLVAGGFTDTQYF.

This rearrangement joins TRBV3-1 (or the pseudogene TRBV3-2) to TRBJ1-1; tentatively, D is TRBD1 (6 bases). Germline CDR1 is LGHDT and CDR2 is YNNKEL (reference sequence). V was clipped by 4 bases and J by 1 base, with 10 bases between them. The CDR3 loop spans 14 amino acids. Here the CDR3 DNA reads TGTGCCAGCAGCCCCCCGACAGGGAACACTGAAGCTTTCTTT. Amino acid sequence: CASSPPTGNTEAFF.

The genes are TRBV27 and TRBJ1-1; D perhaps matches TRBD1 (5 bases). This CDR3 comprises 14 residues. The V end lost 11 bases, the J end lost 7 bases, and 23 bases lay between the germline ends. In germline, CDR1 is MNHEY, CDR2 SMNVEV (reference sequence). The chain's CDR3 is CAPPHSWGIGEAFF. The DNA of the CDR3 is TGTGCCCCTCCCCACTCATGGGGGATTGGTGAAGCTTTCTTT.